Below, 13 T cell receptor beta chains from the same sample are listed, as sequenced in a study of cytomegalovirus exposure and HLA in healthy donors. The PCR made use of 60 Vbeta and 13 Jbeta primers. The repertoire was sequenced with immunoSEQ multiplex PCR; TCRdb's copy has only in-frame clones and lacks some. The sample records approximately 280,000 clones, around 86% being singletons. Specimen: PBMCs. These receptors all come from a man aged 35 to 55 in good health and CMV-seropositive.

The CDR3 DNA follows: TGTGCCAGCAGGAATAGCGGGAGAGAGACCCAGTACTTC. The encoded protein is CASRNSGRETQYF. This sequence joins TRBV14 and TRBJ2-5; 9 nucleotides match TRBD2. CDR1 is SGHDN and CDR2 is FVKESK in the germline V gene. The V segment lost 6 bases and the J segment 4 bases; nucleotides outside the gene matches: 3. The CDR3 is 13 amino acids.

This CDR3 reads CASSLLNFAGQGSYNEQFF. As DNA, the CDR3 is TGCGCCAGCAGCCTACTTAATTTTGCGGGACAGGGTTCCTACAATGAGCAGTTCTTC. V usage is TRBV5-1 and J usage is TRBJ2-1, with TRBD1 matching over 9 bases. The germline V gene has CDR1 SGHRS and CDR2 YFSETQ. This CDR3 is 19 amino acids long. J was trimmed by 1 base and V by 4 bases; bases with no gene match: 15.

The rearrangement joins TRBV29-1 to TRBJ2-2; 8 nucleotides line up with TRBD1. The germline CDR1 and CDR2 sequences are SQVTM and ANQGSEA. V lost 4 bases to trimming and J lost 5 bases; unmatched junction nucleotides: 9. The CDR3 loop spans 15 amino acids. The CDR3 loop is CSVGQTGVRTGELFF. CDR3 nucleotide sequence: TGCAGCGTTGGACAGACAGGGGTTAGGACCGGGGAGCTGTTTTTT.

The J gene is TRBJ2-2, the V gene TRBV7-6; TRBD2 aligns across 7 bases. The CDR3 has 18 residues. Germline V gene sequence: CDR1 SGHVS, CDR2 FNYEAQ. J lost 0 bases, V lost 1 base, and 8 bases had no gene match. In nucleotides, the CDR3 is TGTGCCAGCAGCTTAGTTCTAGCGGCCCTATCGAACACCGGGGAGCTGTTTTTT. It codes for CASSLVLAALSNTGELFF.

The chain employs TRBV5-1 and TRBJ1-1, with TRBD1 matching over 8 bases. Losses at the gene ends were 4 bases for V and 0 bases for J; bases not matched to a gene: 5. This CDR3 contains 15 residues. The germline CDR1 and CDR2 sequences are SGHRS and YFSETQ. The CDR3 bases are TGCGCCAGCAGCCAGGAGACAGGGGTGAACACTGAAGCTTTCTTT. It is translated as CASSQETGVNTEAFF.

This sequence joins TRBV25-1 and TRBJ1-1; TRBD1 might be the D (5 bases). Trimming took off 3 bases at V and 5 bases at J, with 7 bases between the two ends. Per germline, CDR1 MGHDK and CDR2 SYGVNS. The CDR3 runs to 12 residues. As DNA, the CDR3 is TGTGCCAGCAGTGAGGGGGGTACTGAAGCTTTCTTT. Its protein product is CASSEGGTEAFF.

This clone was counted a single time. This chain joins TRBV18 and TRBJ2-7; 11 bases line up with TRBD2. CDR3 length: 16 residues. The J segment lost 0 bases and the V segment lost 3 bases, leaving 4 bases of the junction unmatched. Per germline, CDR1 KGHSH and CDR2 LQKENI. CDR3 region: CASSPLTSGTSYEQYF. The CDR3 nucleotides read TGTGCCAGCTCACCCCTGACTAGCGGGACCTCCTACGAGCAGTACTTC.

The genes are TRBV10-3 and TRBJ1-5; 7 nucleotides match TRBD1. The CDR3 runs 15 residues. From germline, CDR1 is ENHRY and CDR2 SYGVKD. The ends lost 6 bases at V and 3 bases at J; junction bases unmatched: 8. The CDR3 spells CAISRDRTLNQPQHF. The CDR3, as DNA: TGTGCCATCAGCAGGGACAGAACACTCAATCAGCCCCAGCATTTT.

The rearrangement joins TRBV29-1 to TRBJ2-1, with a possible D match to TRBD2 (6 bases). The CDR3 totals 17 residues. Looked up from germline, CDR1 is SQVTM and CDR2 is ANQGSEA. The V end was cut by 6 bases, the J end by 9 bases, with 30 bases between. CDR3 sequence reads: CSVLGVLGDPPGVEQFF. Written as DNA, the CDR3 is TGCAGCGTCCTGGGGGTTTTGGGGGACCCGCCGGGGGTTGAGCAGTTCTTC.

This chain connects TRBV4-1 to TRBJ2-1; 7 nucleotides align to TRBD2. The V and J ends lost 1 base and 1 base, in that order; junction bases with no gene match: 7. Germline assignment: CDR1 MGHRA and CDR2 YSYEKL. The CDR3 is 17 residues long. The CDR3 spells CASSQVWRETSYNEQFF. The CDR3 region has the DNA TGCGCCAGCAGCCAAGTGTGGCGGGAGACTTCCTACAATGAGCAGTTCTTC.

This chain connects TRBV2 to TRBJ2-7, with a tentative D call TRBD1 (5 bases). V was shortened by 8 bases and J by 5 bases, with 10 bases between the two germline ends. From germline, CDR1 is SNHLY and CDR2 FYNNEI. CDR3 length equals 11 residues. This CDR3 reads CASDRGDEQYF. CDR3 sequence (DNA): TGTGCCAGCGATAGGGGCGACGAGCAGTACTTC.

V is TRBV18 and J is TRBJ2-6; TRBD2 agrees at 9 bases. V trimming: 0 bases; J trimming: 0 bases; junction bases outside the gene matches: 9. Germline CDR1 is KGHSH and CDR2 is LQKENI. The CDR3 loop spans 20 amino acids. As DNA, the CDR3 is TGTGCCAGCTCACCACCGTGGGCTAGCGGGGAGGGCTCTGGGGCCAACGTCCTGACTTTC. This gives the protein CASSPPWASGEGSGANVLTF. The full variable domain, its missing parts supplied by reference TRBV18 and TRBJ2-6, is NAGVMQNPRHLVRRRGQEARLRCSPMKGHSHVYWYRQLPEEGLKFMVYLQKENIIDESGMPKERFSAEFPKEGPSILRIQQVVRGDSAAYFCASSPPWASGEGSGANVLTFGAGSRLTVL.

V and J are TRBV5-6 and TRBJ2-2, with D maybe TRBD2 (5 bases). This CDR3 is 13 amino acids long. The ends were cut back, 3 bases at V and 5 bases at J, with 8 bases in the middle. Germline CDR1 is SGHDT and CDR2 is YYEEEE. Here the CDR3 reads CASSWRVTGELFF. CDR3 bases: TGTGCCAGCAGCTGGCGGGTGACCGGGGAGCTGTTTTTT. The full variable domain, with the rest looked up from reference TRBV5-6 and TRBJ2-2, is DAGVTQSPTHLIKTRGQQVTLRCSPKSGHDTVSWYQQALGQGPQFIFQYYEEEERQRGNFPDRFSGHQFPNYSSELNVNALLLGDSALYLCASSWRVTGELFFGEGSRLTVL.